Below, one T cell receptor beta chain is given with its context. The sample is drawn from a study of blood T cells in healthy people across ages. Together with a sample-barcoded 5' primer, a J-beta primer mix was included in a second PCR lasting roughly 6 to 12 cycles. TCRdb passed the 5' RACE reads through MiXCR, listing each CDR3 protein once. The repertoire holds 1,500,000 or so distinct CDR3 sequences, with roughly 64% as singletons. The CDR3 is made up of 16 amino acids. CDR1 and CDR2 from the germline V gene are MNHEY and SVGEGT. With V trimmed by 2 bases and J by 5 bases, 10 bases remained unmatched.

This clonotype was obtained from a man younger than 35 in good health. Material for sequencing was blood. The chain uses TRBV6-2 or TRBV6-3 and TRBJ2-3; TRBD2 aligns across 7 bases. The CDR3: CASSYNPGLVVDTQYF. CDR3 nucleotide sequence: TGTGCCAGCAGTTACAACCCCGGACTAGTTGTAGATACGCAGTATTTT.